Below, 28 T cell receptor beta chains from the same sample are listed, as sequenced in a study of T cell changes during pregnancy in multiple sclerosis. Produced via immunoSEQ multiplex PCR; TCRdb's table is partial and in-frame only. The table lists some 59,000 clones, about nine tenths of them singletons. The source material was peripheral blood, sampled in the first trimester of pregnancy. Receptor source: a female donor with multiple sclerosis, enrolled in a pregnancy study.

The chain joins TRBV7-7 to TRBJ2-5, with 16 bases identical to TRBD2. Trimming cost V 5 bases and J 6 bases; bases outside gene matches: 9. Germline values: CDR1 SSHAT, CDR2 FNYEAQ (reference sequence). The CDR3 loop spans 17 amino acids. In DNA form, the CDR3 reads TGTGCCAGCAGCCCTCCGGGACTAGCGGGAGGGTCACAGACCCAGTACTTC. The encoded protein is CASSPPGLAGGSQTQYF.

The chain links TRBV19 to TRBJ1-5; 10 bases map to TRBD1. CDR1 and CDR2 (germline): LNHDA, SQIVND (reference sequence). The CDR3 is made up of 13 amino acids. The V segment lost 7 bases and the J segment 6 bases; nucleotides outside the gene matches: 3. This chain's CDR3 is CASTGTGVQPQHF. In DNA, the CDR3 is TGTGCCAGTACCGGGACAGGGGTTCAGCCCCAGCATTTT. Full variable domain (remainder filled in from reference TRBV19 and TRBJ1-5): DGGITQSPKYLFRKEGQNVTLSCEQNLNHDAMYWYRQDPGQGLRLIYYSQIVNDFQKGDIAEGYSVSREKKESFPLTVTSAQKNPTAFYLCASTGTGVQPQHFGDGTRLSIL.

J is TRBJ2-7 and V is TRBV7-8, with 7 bases matching TRBD1. Unmatched junction bases numbered 4, after V lost 0 bases and J lost 2 bases. The CDR3 has 15 residues. Germline V CDR1 and CDR2: SGHVS, FQNEAQ. CDR3 region: CASSLAVDRTYEQYF. Here the CDR3 DNA reads TGTGCCAGCAGCTTAGCAGTGGACAGGACCTACGAGCAGTACTTC.

V is TRBV5-4 and J is TRBJ2-1; 9 positions match TRBD1. Per germline, CDR1 SGHNT and CDR2 YYREEE (reference sequence). V was clipped by 1 base and J by 5 bases; unmatched bases: 4. This CDR3 contains 15 residues. CDR3 sequence: CASSLSGTGHNEQFF. The CDR3 DNA reads as TGTGCCAGCAGCTTGTCCGGGACAGGGCACAATGAGCAGTTCTTC.

The J gene is TRBJ1-5, the V gene TRBV28, with TRBD1 identical over 10 bases. The CDR3 runs to 14 residues. V was pared by 4 bases and J by 6 bases, with 3 bases of the junction left unmatched. Germline V gene data show CDR1 as MDHEN and CDR2 as SYDVKM. Here the CDR3 reads CASSSGQGSQPQHF. The CDR3 DNA is TGTGCCAGCAGTTCGGGACAGGGGTCTCAGCCCCAGCATTTT.

The CDR3 spells CASSIERGGLADTQYF. DNA for the CDR3: TGCGCCAGCAGTATTGAGCGGGGGGGCCTGGCAGATACGCAGTATTTT. The V call is TRBV5-1, the J call TRBJ2-3, with TRBD2 matching over 10 bases. Germline CDR1 reads SGHRS; CDR2 reads YFSETQ. This CDR3 region has 16 residues. V gave up 5 bases and J gave up 4 bases; unmatched junction bases: 10. Drawing the rest from reference TRBV5-1 and TRBJ2-3, the complete variable domain is KAGVTQTPRYLIKTRGQQVTLSCSPISGHRSVSWYQQTPGQGLQFLFEYFSETQRNKGNFPGRFSGRQFSNSRSEMNVSTLELGDSALYLCASSIERGGLADTQYFGPGTRLTVL.

V and J are TRBV27 and TRBJ2-3; perhaps TRBD2 as D (6 bases). Germline lookup yields CDR1 MNHEY and CDR2 SMNVEV (reference sequence). The CDR3 has 17 amino acids. V lost 2 bases and J lost 4, with 19 bases in between. CDR3 protein: CASSLEGRGPTPDTQYF. In DNA form, the CDR3 reads TGTGCCAGCAGTTTAGAGGGGCGGGGCCCTACCCCAGATACGCAGTATTTT.

The chain couples TRBV7-9 to TRBJ1-2; a possible D gene is TRBD1 (6 bases). V gave up 11 bases and J gave up 4 bases, with 11 bases separating them. Germline V gives CDR1 SEHNR, CDR2 FQNEAQ (reference sequence). CDR3 size: 11 residues. The CDR3 DNA reads TGTGCCGAGGGGACAACCTATGGCTACACCTTC. It translates to CAEGTTYGYTF.

The rearrangement links TRBV4-1 to TRBJ2-1, with TRBD1 matching 11 bases. The CDR3 runs to 17 residues. The germline V gene has CDR1 MGHRA and CDR2 YSYEKL. Unmatched junction bases numbered 16, after V lost 3 bases and J lost 12 bases. CDR3 amino acids: CASSHASGTGGTKGQFF. As DNA, the CDR3 is TGCGCCAGCAGCCACGCCTCCGGGACAGGGGGGACGAAGGGGCAGTTCTTC.

The CDR3 loop reads CASSPLADSNEQFF. The CDR3 nucleotides read TGCGCCAGCAGTCCGCTAGCGGACTCCAATGAGCAGTTCTTC. The chain is built from TRBV5-1 and TRBJ2-1; 7 bases are a match to TRBD2. Germline trimming cut 5 bases from V and 6 bases from J; bases unmatched to any gene: 8. CDR3 length: 14 residues. Per the germline V gene, CDR1 is SGHRS and CDR2 is YFSETQ.

The V gene is TRBV29-1, the J gene TRBJ2-5, with 8 bases matching TRBD1. CDR3 length: 13 residues. Trimming at V came to 7 bases and at J to 5 bases, leaving 9 bases not matched to a gene. In germline, CDR1 is SQVTM, CDR2 ANQGSEA. The CDR3, as DNA: TGCAGCGCCGGGCAGGGGGCTTTGGAGACCCAGTACTTC. Its translation is CSAGQGALETQYF.

V and J are TRBV30 and TRBJ1-1; 7 nucleotides align to TRBD1. Looked up from germline, CDR1 is GTSNPN and CDR2 is SVGIG (reference sequence). The V gene end was trimmed by 8 bases and the J gene end by 6 bases; junction bases not matched to a gene: 9. The CDR3 is 12 amino acids. The CDR3 DNA follows: TGTGCCAGTAGTAAGGGGGCCGCTGAAGCTTTCTTT. The encoded protein is CASSKGAAEAFF.

The gene calls are TRBV15 and TRBJ1-1; D gene uncertain. From germline, CDR1 is LNHNV and CDR2 YYDKDF (reference sequence). The CDR3 is 14 residues long. Trimming cost V 0 bases and J 1 base, with 6 bases left between them. CDR3 sequence (DNA): TGTGCCACCAGCAGAGACCCTAGGAACACTGAAGCTTTCTTT. This encodes CATSRDPRNTEAFF.

The chain links TRBV18 to TRBJ2-7; 13 bases align to TRBD2. Germline lookup yields CDR1 KGHSH and CDR2 LQKENI. This CDR3 is built from 15 residues. Trimming cost V 6 bases and J 1 base; bases outside gene matches: 3. The CDR3 DNA follows: TGTGCCAGCTCCGGGACTAGCGGGGCGTCCTACGAGCAGTACTTC. This codes for CASSGTSGASYEQYF.

The rearrangement joins TRBV7-3 to TRBJ2-7; tentatively, D is TRBD1 (6 bases). Germline CDR1 and CDR2: SGHTA and FQGTGA. The V and J ends lost 2 bases and 5 bases respectively, with 16 bases between them. CDR3 length: 15 amino acids. The chain's CDR3 is CASSLYQGSTDEQYF. CDR3 nucleotides: TGTGCCAGCAGCTTATATCAGGGGTCGACGGACGAGCAGTACTTC.

V usage is TRBV6-4 and J usage is TRBJ1-1; 7 bases line up with TRBD1. The trim removed 2 bases at V and 5 bases at J, leaving 5 bases unmatched. CDR1 MRHNA and CDR2 SNTAGT come from the germline V gene. CDR3 length equals 14 residues. For the CDR3, the DNA is TGTGCCAGCAGTGACAAGGGGGCGAGGACTGAAGCTTTCTTT. This codes for CASSDKGARTEAFF.

The rearrangement joins TRBV7-2 to TRBJ2-7; 10 bases align to TRBD2. Unmatched junction bases numbered 7, after V lost 2 bases and J lost 6 bases. CDR1 is SGHTA, CDR2 FQGNSA, per germline. The CDR3 contains 15 residues. The DNA of the CDR3 is TGTGCCAGCAGCTTAACTAGCGGGGCCTCGGGCGAGCAGTACTTC. It codes for CASSLTSGASGEQYF.

CDR3 bases: TGTGCCAGTAGTATATTCGGGTCCCGGCCTGGCTACACCTTC. Protein sequence: CASSIFGSRPGYTF. J is TRBJ1-2 and V is TRBV19, with no clear D. Germline values: CDR1 LNHDA, CDR2 SQIVND (reference sequence). The V gene lost 2 bases and the J gene lost 7 bases, with 14 bases spanning the gap. This CDR3 has 14 residues. Full variable domain (rest looked up from reference TRBV19 and TRBJ1-2): DGGITQSPKYLFRKEGQNVTLSCEQNLNHDAMYWYRQDPGQGLRLIYYSQIVNDFQKGDIAEGYSVSREKKESFPLTVTSAQKNPTAFYLCASSIFGSRPGYTFGSGTRLTVV.

CDR3 sequence reads: CASSEYGYYGYTF. The CDR3 DNA reads TGTGCCAGCAGTGAATACGGGTACTATGGCTACACCTTC. This sequence joins TRBV25-1 and TRBJ1-2; the D is unclear. V lost 0 bases, J lost 3 bases, and 5 bases lay in between. Germline lookup yields CDR1 MGHDK and CDR2 SYGVNS. There are 13 residues in the CDR3.

The rearrangement links TRBV29-1 to TRBJ1-3; TRBD1 agrees at 7 bases. With 6 bases clipped from V and 0 bases from J, the junction kept 17 bases outside the gene matches. CDR1 is SQVTM and CDR2 is ANQGSEA in the germline V gene. This CDR3 is 18 amino acids long. CDR3 protein: CSVVTGQSLTSSGNTIYF. CDR3 in DNA: TGCAGCGTAGTCACGGGACAGTCTCTCACCTCCTCTGGAAACACCATATATTTT.

The chain combines TRBV18 with TRBJ2-1; a possible D gene is TRBD2 (5 bases). The CDR3 length is 16 residues. V was shortened by 1 base and J by 6 bases, with 16 bases between the two germline ends. Germline V gene sequence: CDR1 KGHSH, CDR2 LQKENI. DNA of the CDR3: TGTGCCAGCTCACCACTGGAGGCCTCGATACCCAATGAGCAGTTCTTC. Protein product: CASSPLEASIPNEQFF.

The V gene is TRBV30, the J gene TRBJ1-3, with D uncertain. V was clipped by 4 bases and J by 0 bases, with 19 bases between them. Looked up from germline, CDR1 is GTSNPN and CDR2 is SVGIG (reference sequence). The CDR3 spans 17 residues. CDR3 DNA: TGTGCCTGGATCCTTAATGTCGGGGTGTCCTCTGGAAACACCATATATTTT. It is translated as CAWILNVGVSSGNTIYF.

The chain is built from TRBV5-5 and TRBJ1-1; maybe TRBD1 (6 bases). Trimming shortened V by 0 bases and J by 3 bases, and 15 bases separated the two germline ends. CDR3 length: 16 residues. Germline CDR1 and CDR2: SGHKS and YYEKEE (reference sequence). The CDR3 DNA sequence: TGTGCCAGCAGCTTGGCCGTGGGGGCGGGGGACACTGAAGCTTTCTTT. Translated, it gives CASSLAVGAGDTEAFF.

This sequence joins TRBV30 and TRBJ1-1; D remains ambiguous. This CDR3 is built from 12 residues. The V gene lost 1 base and the J gene lost 7 bases, with 10 bases spanning the gap. Germline V CDR1 and CDR2: GTSNPN, SVGIG (reference sequence). This chain's CDR3 is CAWSGVGGEAFF. The CDR3 bases are TGTGCCTGGAGTGGAGTCGGTGGTGAAGCTTTCTTT.

J is TRBJ2-7 and V is TRBV10-3, with D possibly TRBD1 on 5 matching bases. With 5 bases removed from V and 3 bases from J, the gap between germline ends came to 11 bases. From germline, CDR1 is ENHRY and CDR2 SYGVKD. This CDR3 contains 13 residues. CDR3 amino acids: CAISPREYYEQYF. The CDR3 nucleotides are TGTGCCATCAGTCCCAGGGAATACTACGAGCAGTACTTC.

V is TRBV19 and J is TRBJ1-3; maybe TRBD1 (6 bases). The germline V gene encodes CDR1 LNHDA and CDR2 SQIVND (reference sequence). The CDR3 has 17 amino acids. The ends were cut back, 5 bases at V and 0 bases at J, with 17 bases in the middle. Here the CDR3 DNA reads TGTGCCAGTAGTCCGCAATACAGGGTCCCCTCTGGAAACACCATATATTTT. Encoded protein: CASSPQYRVPSGNTIYF.

The rearrangement uses TRBV5-6 and TRBJ1-5; D is unresolved. From germline, CDR1 is SGHDT and CDR2 YYEEEE. V was cut by 1 base and J by 0 bases, with 8 bases left in between. The CDR3 is made up of 15 amino acids. The CDR3 DNA reads TGTGCCAGCAGCTTGAATCTTTATAGCAATCAGCCCCAGCATTTT. As protein: CASSLNLYSNQPQHF.

The rearrangement joins TRBV27 to TRBJ1-5, with TRBD1 identical over 7 bases. The CDR3 spans 13 residues. CDR1 is MNHEY, CDR2 SMNVEV, per germline (reference sequence). V shed 5 bases, J shed 5 bases, and the junction held 3 bases outside the gene matches. CDR3 nucleotide sequence: TGTGCCAGCAGTGACAGGGTCTATCAGCCCCAGCATTTT. Translated: CASSDRVYQPQHF.